One and the same sample provided the 8 T cell receptor beta chains below, sequenced in a study of blood T cell repertoires in COVID-19. Sequencing was performed with immunoSEQ multiplex PCR; in TCRdb, only in-frame clones are kept and a portion is missing. The table records approximately 230,000 clones, roughly 80% of them present only once. Material for sequencing was peripheral blood. The receptors were gathered from a middle-aged woman with active or convalescent COVID-19.

CDR3 loop: CATSDSGGGHWHTGELFF. The DNA for the CDR3 is TGTGCCACCAGTGATTCCGGGGGGGGGCATTGGCACACCGGGGAGCTGTTTTTT. This chain links TRBV24-1 with TRBJ2-2; 8 bases map to TRBD2. The junction had 10 bases not matched to a gene; V was cut back by 2 bases and J by 3 bases. The CDR3 contains 18 residues. The germline gives CDR1 KGHDR, CDR2 SFDVKD.

The DNA of the CDR3 is TGTGCCAGCAGCCTCGGACAGCAAGAGACCCAGTACTTC. It encodes CASSLGQQETQYF. This chain joins TRBV7-3 and TRBJ2-5, with TRBD1 as a possible D gene (6 bases). The CDR3 is 13 amino acids. Looked up from germline, CDR1 is SGHTA and CDR2 is FQGTGA. Trimming shortened V by 5 bases and J by 2 bases, and 9 bases separated the two germline ends.

This clone appeared a single time. V gene TRBV11-2 combines with J gene TRBJ2-5; D might be TRBD2 (5 bases). This CDR3 has 14 amino acids. Germline V gene sequence: CDR1 SGHAT, CDR2 FQNNGV. V was cut by 5 bases and J by 1 base, with 11 bases left in between. CDR3 coding DNA: TGTGCCAGCAGCCCCGACTACAGCCAAGAGACCCAGTACTTC. This translates into CASSPDYSQETQYF. Using reference TRBV11-2 and TRBJ2-5 for the parts outside the CDR3, the full variable domain is EAGVAQSPRYKIIEKRQSVAFWCNPISGHATLYWYQQILGQGPKLLIQFQNNGVVDDSQLPKDRFSAERLKGVDSTLKIQPAKLEDSAVYLCASSPDYSQETQYFGPGTRLLVL.

V gene TRBV2 combines with J gene TRBJ1-6; weak D call: TRBD1 (5 bases). This CDR3 comprises 13 residues. In germline, CDR1 is SNHLY, CDR2 FYNNEI. The CDR3 coding sequence is TGTGCAGCTGGCATGGGGCGTGCATCACCCCTCCACTTT. This gives the protein CAAGMGRASPLHF.

The chain has TRBV15 and TRBJ1-1, with D perhaps TRBD1 (6 bases). CDR1 is LNHNV and CDR2 is YYDKDF in the germline V gene (reference sequence). The ends were cut back, 5 bases at V and 7 bases at J, with 23 bases in the middle. There are 16 residues in the CDR3. DNA for the CDR3: TGTGCCACCAGCCCACAGGGCGGGTTAGGAACAAGTGAAGCTTTCTTT. It translates to CATSPQGGLGTSEAFF.

In its sample, this clone was seen once. The chain is built from TRBV6-5 and TRBJ1-1, with D possibly matching TRBD1 (5 bases). This CDR3 comprises 14 residues. V lost 4 bases and J lost 5, with 14 bases in between. From germline, CDR1 is MNHEY and CDR2 SVGAGI. The CDR3 reads CASSSTGGETEAFF. The CDR3 nucleotides are TGTGCCAGCAGTTCCACGGGGGGAGAGACTGAAGCTTTCTTT.

The chain carries TRBV19 and TRBJ2-3; 8 bases agree with TRBD1. Germline V lookup: CDR1 LNHDA, CDR2 SQIVND (reference sequence). This CDR3 contains 17 residues. V shed 7 bases and J 2 bases; nucleotides not matched to a gene: 14. This CDR3 is CASTPRRTGIVTDTQYF. For the CDR3, the DNA is TGTGCCAGTACCCCCCGCAGGACAGGGATAGTCACAGATACGCAGTATTTT.

The chain has TRBV5-5 and TRBJ1-5, with D maybe TRBD1 (5 bases). Germline V gives CDR1 SGHKS, CDR2 YYEKEE (reference sequence). Trimming stripped 3 bases from V and 7 bases from J, with 14 bases between. This CDR3 contains 14 residues. The CDR3 sequence is CASSSDTSGQPQHF. DNA of the CDR3: TGTGCCAGCAGCTCGGACACCTCTGGCCAGCCCCAGCATTTT.